This note documents a single TCR beta chain sequence. The PCR made use of 60 Vbeta and 13 Jbeta primers. Using immunoSEQ multiplex PCR, the repertoire was profiled, and TCRdb retains in-frame clones only, with some absent. The sample lists roughly 100,000 clones, over 60% occurring once. This record belongs to a study of cytomegalovirus exposure and HLA in healthy donors. CDR3 length: 15 residues. The ends were cut back, 0 bases at V and 3 bases at J, with 8 bases in the middle. The germline gives CDR1 LNHNV, CDR2 YYDKDF (reference sequence). Sequencing input: PBMCs. The rearrangement joins TRBV15 to TRBJ1-4, with D hard to call. The source is a male donor in good health and CMV-seropositive. The CDR3 region has the DNA TGTGCCACCAGCAGAGAACGGTTGGCTAATGAAAAACTGTTTTTT. It encodes CATSRERLANEKLFF.